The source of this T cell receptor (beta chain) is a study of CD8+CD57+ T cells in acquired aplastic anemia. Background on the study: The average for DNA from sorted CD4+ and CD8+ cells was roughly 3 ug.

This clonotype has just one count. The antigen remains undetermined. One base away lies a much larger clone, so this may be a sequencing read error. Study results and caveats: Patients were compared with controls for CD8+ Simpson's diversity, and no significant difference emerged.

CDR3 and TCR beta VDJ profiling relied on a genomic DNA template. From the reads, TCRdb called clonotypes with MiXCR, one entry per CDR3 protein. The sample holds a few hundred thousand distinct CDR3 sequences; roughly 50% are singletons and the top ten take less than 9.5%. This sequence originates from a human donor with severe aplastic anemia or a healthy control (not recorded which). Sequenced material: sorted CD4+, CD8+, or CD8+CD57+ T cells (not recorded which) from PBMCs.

The CDR3 is CASSYSYHPQHF. Here the CDR3 DNA reads TGTGCCAGCAGTTACTCGTATCATCCCCAGCATTTT. The chain joins TRBV25-1 to TRBJ1-5; no clear D. Looked up from germline, CDR1 is MGHDK and CDR2 is SYGVNS. The CDR3 is 12 amino acids.